This is a list of T cell receptor beta chains from one sample in a study of memory CD4+ T cells and cytomegalovirus serostatus. Assay: immunoSEQ multiplex PCR; the TCRdb copy retains only in-frame clones and omits some. Counted here are roughly 53,000 clones, around three quarters occurring once; the ten biggest clones make up 1.6%. The specimen sequenced was memory CD4+ T cells from blood. The receptor set was obtained from an adult in good health and CMV-seronegative. Both conserved end residues are part of each CDR3. The order of the fields is clone size, V gene, D gene, J gene, CDR3 protein, CDR3 DNA. The D gene is left open where the match is weak. The size field is filled for only some rows; it gives once, few, many or a size class.

>-|TRBV9|-|TRBJ1-2
CASSVELGYGYTF
TGTGCCAGCAGCGTAGAATTAGGCTATGGCTACACCTTC
>once|TRBV6-1|-|TRBJ1-2
CASSEPGTRTYGYTF
TGTGCCAGCAGTGAACCTGGGACAAGGACCTATGGCTACACCTTC
>-|TRBV4-2|-|TRBJ1-1
CASSHGNHDGDHSAAFF
TGTGCCAGCAGCCACGGTAATCACGACGGGGATCATTCGGCAGCTTTCTTT
>-|TRBV18|TRBD2|TRBJ2-1
CASSPSLAGSYEQFF
TGTGCCAGCTCACCGTCACTAGCGGGAAGCTACGAGCAGTTCTTC
>few|TRBV9|TRBD1|TRBJ2-1
CASSVTGTGVDEQFF
TGTGCCAGCAGCGTCACCGGGACAGGGGTTGATGAGCAGTTCTTC
>-|TRBV7-2|-|TRBJ1-1
CASSPDNTEAFF
TGTGCCAGCAGCCCGGACAACACTGAAGCTTTCTTT
>-|TRBV29-1|TRBD1|TRBJ2-7
CSVYEDRGRYEQYF
TGCAGCGTGTACGAGGACAGGGGGAGGTACGAGCAGTACTTC
>-|TRBV5-1|-|TRBJ2-7
CASSPSGGQAYEQYF
TGCGCCAGCAGCCCATCGGGGGGACAGGCCTACGAGCAGTACTTC
>-|TRBV19|TRBD1|TRBJ2-7
CASSRGGTGREQYF
TGTGCCAGTAGTAGGGGGGGGACAGGGCGCGAGCAGTACTTC
>-|TRBV4-3|TRBD1|TRBJ1-1
CASSQMGQSTEAFF
TGCGCCAGCAGCCAGATGGGACAGTCCACTGAAGCTTTCTTT
>-|TRBV5-1|-|TRBJ1-2
CASSLVGGANYGYTF
TGCGCCAGCAGCTTGGTTGGGGGAGCGAACTATGGCTACACCTTC
>-|TRBV5-1|TRBD2|TRBJ2-5
CASSLEGGGAQETQYF
TGCGCCAGCAGCTTGGAGGGCGGGGGGGCCCAAGAGACCCAGTACTTC
>-|TRBV6-1|-|TRBJ2-7
CASSEMVKTSYEQYF
TGTGCCAGCAGTGAAATGGTAAAGACTTCCTACGAGCAGTACTTC
>-|TRBV30|-|TRBJ2-6
CAGGSGANVLTF
TGTGCAGGCGGGTCTGGGGCCAACGTCCTGACTTTC
>-|TRBV6-1|-|TRBJ1-1
CASSDRMNTEAFF
TGTGCCAGCAGTGATAGAATGAACACTGAAGCTTTCTTT
>few|TRBV12-5|TRBD2|TRBJ2-2
CASALRPGLAGAFANTGELFF
TGTGCTAGTGCCCTACGCCCCGGACTAGCGGGGGCGTTCGCGAACACCGGGGAGCTGTTTTTT
>few|TRBV6-5|-|TRBJ2-2
CASSYSIGGTGELFF
TGTGCCAGCAGTTACTCAATCGGGGGAACCGGGGAGCTGTTTTTT
>-|TRBV5-4|-|TRBJ1-2
CASSLDGGARGYTF
TGTGCCAGCAGCTTGGATGGAGGGGCTCGGGGCTACACCTTC
>-|TRBV18|-|TRBJ2-7
CATTVASRAYEQYF
TGTGCCACCACCGTGGCAAGCCGTGCCTACGAGCAGTACTTC
>few|TRBV28|-|TRBJ1-1
CASSLIARVNTEAFF
TGTGCCAGCAGTCTAATTGCAAGGGTGAACACTGAAGCTTTCTTT
>-|TRBV11-3|TRBD2|TRBJ2-7
CASSSSLAGSEQYF
TGTGCCAGCAGCTCTAGTCTAGCGGGGAGCGAGCAGTACTTC
>once|TRBV2|-|TRBJ1-5
CASSEGRGYSNQPQHF
TGTGCCAGCAGTGAAGGAAGAGGGTATAGCAATCAGCCCCAGCATTTT
>-|TRBV10-3|TRBD1|TRBJ2-7
CAIRTGAEGFEQYF
TGTGCCATCCGGACAGGGGCGGAGGGGTTCGAGCAGTACTTC
>-|TRBV4-2|-|TRBJ2-5
CASSQDARLQVDETQYF
TGTGCCAGCAGCCAAGACGCGCGACTCCAGGTAGATGAGACCCAGTACTTC
>-|TRBV6-5|-|TRBJ2-7
CASPLQGGGYEQYF
TGTGCCAGCCCCTTACAGGGAGGAGGCTACGAGCAGTACTTC
>once|TRBV18|-|TRBJ2-1
CASSRGGGATSYNEQFF
TGTGCCAGCTCCAGGGGCGGGGGAGCTACCTCCTACAATGAGCAGTTCTTC
>-|TRBV5-4|-|TRBJ2-2
CASSRENTGELFF
TGTGCCAGCAGCCGGGAGAACACCGGGGAGCTGTTTTTT
>-|TRBV2|TRBD2|TRBJ2-7
CASSLDPPGLPSREQYF
TGTGCCAGCAGCTTAGATCCACCGGGACTACCTTCGAGGGAGCAGTACTTC
>-|TRBV28|-|TRBJ1-2
CASSSGGRWDGYTF
TGTGCCAGCAGTTCGGGGGGGAGATGGGATGGCTACACCTTC
>-|TRBV5-1|-|TRBJ2-2
CASSLRMRDTGELFF
TGCGCCAGCAGCCTGAGGATGCGGGACACCGGGGAGCTGTTTTTT
>-|TRBV28|TRBD1|TRBJ2-7
CASRPTGTGSYEQYF
TGTGCCAGCAGGCCTACCGGGACAGGGAGCTACGAGCAGTACTTC
>-|TRBV28|TRBD1|TRBJ1-4
CASSWGQRLNEKLFF
TGTGCCAGCAGTTGGGGACAGCGGTTGAATGAAAAACTGTTTTTT
>-|TRBV9|TRBD1|TRBJ2-7
CASRPGQGSYEQYF
TGTGCCAGCAGGCCGGGACAGGGTTCCTACGAGCAGTACTTC
>once|TRBV4-3|-|TRBJ2-1
CASSQERGSSSYNEQFF
TGCGCCAGCAGCCAAGAGAGGGGGTCGAGCTCCTACAATGAGCAGTTCTTC
>-|TRBV9|TRBD1|TRBJ1-3
CASSAPGTGDVSGNTIYF
TGTGCCAGCAGCGCTCCCGGGACAGGGGATGTCTCTGGAAACACCATATATTTT
>-|TRBV5-4|-|TRBJ2-2
CASSPPWGGELFF
TGTGCCAGCAGCCCACCTTGGGGCGGGGAGCTGTTTTTT
>few|TRBV5-8|-|TRBJ1-5
CASSLVVGRGPQHF
TGTGCCAGCAGCTTGGTAGTAGGCCGCGGGCCCCAGCATTTT
>once|TRBV6-1|TRBD1|TRBJ1-2
CASSTGQGAYGYTF
TGTGCCAGCAGTACGGGACAGGGGGCCTATGGCTACACCTTC
>-|TRBV6-6|-|TRBJ1-2
CASSPGTTEGYTF
TGTGCCAGCAGTCCCGGGACAACAGAGGGCTACACCTTC
>-|TRBV6-1|-|TRBJ2-2
CASQHFGELFF
TGTGCCAGCCAGCATTTCGGGGAGCTGTTTTTT
>-|TRBV9|-|TRBJ1-2
CASSVDRQSYGYTF
TGTGCCAGCAGCGTAGATCGTCAGTCTTATGGCTACACCTTC
>-|TRBV6-5|TRBD1|TRBJ1-2
CASIGQGAGGYTF
TGTGCCAGCATTGGACAGGGGGCTGGTGGCTACACCTTC